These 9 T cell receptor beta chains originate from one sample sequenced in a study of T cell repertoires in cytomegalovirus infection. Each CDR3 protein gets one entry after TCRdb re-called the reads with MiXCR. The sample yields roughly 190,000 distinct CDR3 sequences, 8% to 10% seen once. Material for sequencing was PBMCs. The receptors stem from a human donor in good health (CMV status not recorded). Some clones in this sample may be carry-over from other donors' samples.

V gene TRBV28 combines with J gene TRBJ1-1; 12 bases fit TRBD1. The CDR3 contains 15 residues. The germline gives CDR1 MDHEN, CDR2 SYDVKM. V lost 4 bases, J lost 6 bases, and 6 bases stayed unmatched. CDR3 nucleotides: TGTGCCAGCAGTTCCCCGGGACAGGGGGCATCTGAAGCTTTCTTT. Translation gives CASSSPGQGASEAFF.

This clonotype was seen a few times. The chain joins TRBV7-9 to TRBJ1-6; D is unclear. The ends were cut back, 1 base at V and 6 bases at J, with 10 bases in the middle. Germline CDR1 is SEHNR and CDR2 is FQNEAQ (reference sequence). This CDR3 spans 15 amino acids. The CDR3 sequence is CASSLERHANSPLHF. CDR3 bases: TGTGCCAGCAGCTTAGAGCGGCACGCTAATTCACCCCTCCACTTT. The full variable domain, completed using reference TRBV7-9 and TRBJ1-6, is DTGVSQNPRHKITKRGQNVTFRCDPISEHNRLYWYRQTLGQGPEFLTYFQNEAQLEKSRLLSDRFSAERPKGSFSTLEIQRTEQGDSAMYLCASSLERHANSPLHFGNGTRLTVT.

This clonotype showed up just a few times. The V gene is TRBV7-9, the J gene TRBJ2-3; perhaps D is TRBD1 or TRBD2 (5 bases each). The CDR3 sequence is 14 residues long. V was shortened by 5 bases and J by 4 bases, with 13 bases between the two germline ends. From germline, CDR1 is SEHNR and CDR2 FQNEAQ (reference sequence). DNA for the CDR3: TGTGCCAGCAGCGCTTCGGGACCCCCAGATACGCAGTATTTT. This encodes CASSASGPPDTQYF.

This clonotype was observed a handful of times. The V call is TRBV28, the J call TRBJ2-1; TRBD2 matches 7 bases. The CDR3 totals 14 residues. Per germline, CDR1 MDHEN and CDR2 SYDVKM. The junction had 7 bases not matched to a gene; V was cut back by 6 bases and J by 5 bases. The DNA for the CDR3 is TGTGCCAGCAGGGCGAAGGGACTACACAATGAGCAGTTCTTC. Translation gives CASRAKGLHNEQFF.

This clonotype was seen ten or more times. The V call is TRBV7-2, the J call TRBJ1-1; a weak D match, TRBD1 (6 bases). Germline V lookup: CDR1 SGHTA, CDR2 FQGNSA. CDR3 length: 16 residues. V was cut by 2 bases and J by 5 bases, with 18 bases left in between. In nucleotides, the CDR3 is TGTGCCAGCAGCTTAAAGGGGGGCAGGCCAACGACTGAAGCTTTCTTT. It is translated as CASSLKGGRPTTEAFF.

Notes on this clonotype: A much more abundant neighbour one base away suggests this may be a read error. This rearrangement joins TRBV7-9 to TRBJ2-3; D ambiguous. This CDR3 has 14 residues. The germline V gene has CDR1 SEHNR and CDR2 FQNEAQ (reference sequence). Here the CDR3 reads CASSLTATADTQNF. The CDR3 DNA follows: TGTGCCAGCAGCTTAACTGCGACGGCAGATACGCAGAATTTT.

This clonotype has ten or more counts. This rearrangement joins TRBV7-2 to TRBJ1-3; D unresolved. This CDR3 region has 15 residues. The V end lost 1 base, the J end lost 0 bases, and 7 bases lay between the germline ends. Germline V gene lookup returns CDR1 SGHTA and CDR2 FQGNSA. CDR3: CASSLEGVSGNTIYF. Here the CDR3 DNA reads TGTGCCAGCAGCTTAGAGGGTGTCTCTGGAAACACCATATATTTT. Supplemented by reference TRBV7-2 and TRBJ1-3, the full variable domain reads GAGVSQSPSNKVTEKGKDVELRCDPISGHTALYWYRQSLGQGLEFLIYFQGNSAPDKSGLPSDRFSAERTGGSVSTLTIQRTQQEDSAVYLCASSLEGVSGNTIYFGEGSWLTVV.

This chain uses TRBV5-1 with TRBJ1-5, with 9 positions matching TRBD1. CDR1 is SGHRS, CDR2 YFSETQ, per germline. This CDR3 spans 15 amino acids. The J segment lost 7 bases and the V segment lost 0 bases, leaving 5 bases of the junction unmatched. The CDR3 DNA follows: TGCGCCAGCAGCTTGGATGGACAGGGGAACCAGCCCCAGCATTTT. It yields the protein CASSLDGQGNQPQHF.

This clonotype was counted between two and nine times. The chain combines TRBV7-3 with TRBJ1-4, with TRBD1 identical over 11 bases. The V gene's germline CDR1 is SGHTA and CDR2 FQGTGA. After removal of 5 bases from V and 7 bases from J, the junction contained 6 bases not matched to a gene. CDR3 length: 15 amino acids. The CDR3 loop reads CASSPGQGAVEKLFF. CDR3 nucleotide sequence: TGTGCCAGCAGCCCTGGACAGGGGGCTGTTGAAAAACTGTTTTTT.